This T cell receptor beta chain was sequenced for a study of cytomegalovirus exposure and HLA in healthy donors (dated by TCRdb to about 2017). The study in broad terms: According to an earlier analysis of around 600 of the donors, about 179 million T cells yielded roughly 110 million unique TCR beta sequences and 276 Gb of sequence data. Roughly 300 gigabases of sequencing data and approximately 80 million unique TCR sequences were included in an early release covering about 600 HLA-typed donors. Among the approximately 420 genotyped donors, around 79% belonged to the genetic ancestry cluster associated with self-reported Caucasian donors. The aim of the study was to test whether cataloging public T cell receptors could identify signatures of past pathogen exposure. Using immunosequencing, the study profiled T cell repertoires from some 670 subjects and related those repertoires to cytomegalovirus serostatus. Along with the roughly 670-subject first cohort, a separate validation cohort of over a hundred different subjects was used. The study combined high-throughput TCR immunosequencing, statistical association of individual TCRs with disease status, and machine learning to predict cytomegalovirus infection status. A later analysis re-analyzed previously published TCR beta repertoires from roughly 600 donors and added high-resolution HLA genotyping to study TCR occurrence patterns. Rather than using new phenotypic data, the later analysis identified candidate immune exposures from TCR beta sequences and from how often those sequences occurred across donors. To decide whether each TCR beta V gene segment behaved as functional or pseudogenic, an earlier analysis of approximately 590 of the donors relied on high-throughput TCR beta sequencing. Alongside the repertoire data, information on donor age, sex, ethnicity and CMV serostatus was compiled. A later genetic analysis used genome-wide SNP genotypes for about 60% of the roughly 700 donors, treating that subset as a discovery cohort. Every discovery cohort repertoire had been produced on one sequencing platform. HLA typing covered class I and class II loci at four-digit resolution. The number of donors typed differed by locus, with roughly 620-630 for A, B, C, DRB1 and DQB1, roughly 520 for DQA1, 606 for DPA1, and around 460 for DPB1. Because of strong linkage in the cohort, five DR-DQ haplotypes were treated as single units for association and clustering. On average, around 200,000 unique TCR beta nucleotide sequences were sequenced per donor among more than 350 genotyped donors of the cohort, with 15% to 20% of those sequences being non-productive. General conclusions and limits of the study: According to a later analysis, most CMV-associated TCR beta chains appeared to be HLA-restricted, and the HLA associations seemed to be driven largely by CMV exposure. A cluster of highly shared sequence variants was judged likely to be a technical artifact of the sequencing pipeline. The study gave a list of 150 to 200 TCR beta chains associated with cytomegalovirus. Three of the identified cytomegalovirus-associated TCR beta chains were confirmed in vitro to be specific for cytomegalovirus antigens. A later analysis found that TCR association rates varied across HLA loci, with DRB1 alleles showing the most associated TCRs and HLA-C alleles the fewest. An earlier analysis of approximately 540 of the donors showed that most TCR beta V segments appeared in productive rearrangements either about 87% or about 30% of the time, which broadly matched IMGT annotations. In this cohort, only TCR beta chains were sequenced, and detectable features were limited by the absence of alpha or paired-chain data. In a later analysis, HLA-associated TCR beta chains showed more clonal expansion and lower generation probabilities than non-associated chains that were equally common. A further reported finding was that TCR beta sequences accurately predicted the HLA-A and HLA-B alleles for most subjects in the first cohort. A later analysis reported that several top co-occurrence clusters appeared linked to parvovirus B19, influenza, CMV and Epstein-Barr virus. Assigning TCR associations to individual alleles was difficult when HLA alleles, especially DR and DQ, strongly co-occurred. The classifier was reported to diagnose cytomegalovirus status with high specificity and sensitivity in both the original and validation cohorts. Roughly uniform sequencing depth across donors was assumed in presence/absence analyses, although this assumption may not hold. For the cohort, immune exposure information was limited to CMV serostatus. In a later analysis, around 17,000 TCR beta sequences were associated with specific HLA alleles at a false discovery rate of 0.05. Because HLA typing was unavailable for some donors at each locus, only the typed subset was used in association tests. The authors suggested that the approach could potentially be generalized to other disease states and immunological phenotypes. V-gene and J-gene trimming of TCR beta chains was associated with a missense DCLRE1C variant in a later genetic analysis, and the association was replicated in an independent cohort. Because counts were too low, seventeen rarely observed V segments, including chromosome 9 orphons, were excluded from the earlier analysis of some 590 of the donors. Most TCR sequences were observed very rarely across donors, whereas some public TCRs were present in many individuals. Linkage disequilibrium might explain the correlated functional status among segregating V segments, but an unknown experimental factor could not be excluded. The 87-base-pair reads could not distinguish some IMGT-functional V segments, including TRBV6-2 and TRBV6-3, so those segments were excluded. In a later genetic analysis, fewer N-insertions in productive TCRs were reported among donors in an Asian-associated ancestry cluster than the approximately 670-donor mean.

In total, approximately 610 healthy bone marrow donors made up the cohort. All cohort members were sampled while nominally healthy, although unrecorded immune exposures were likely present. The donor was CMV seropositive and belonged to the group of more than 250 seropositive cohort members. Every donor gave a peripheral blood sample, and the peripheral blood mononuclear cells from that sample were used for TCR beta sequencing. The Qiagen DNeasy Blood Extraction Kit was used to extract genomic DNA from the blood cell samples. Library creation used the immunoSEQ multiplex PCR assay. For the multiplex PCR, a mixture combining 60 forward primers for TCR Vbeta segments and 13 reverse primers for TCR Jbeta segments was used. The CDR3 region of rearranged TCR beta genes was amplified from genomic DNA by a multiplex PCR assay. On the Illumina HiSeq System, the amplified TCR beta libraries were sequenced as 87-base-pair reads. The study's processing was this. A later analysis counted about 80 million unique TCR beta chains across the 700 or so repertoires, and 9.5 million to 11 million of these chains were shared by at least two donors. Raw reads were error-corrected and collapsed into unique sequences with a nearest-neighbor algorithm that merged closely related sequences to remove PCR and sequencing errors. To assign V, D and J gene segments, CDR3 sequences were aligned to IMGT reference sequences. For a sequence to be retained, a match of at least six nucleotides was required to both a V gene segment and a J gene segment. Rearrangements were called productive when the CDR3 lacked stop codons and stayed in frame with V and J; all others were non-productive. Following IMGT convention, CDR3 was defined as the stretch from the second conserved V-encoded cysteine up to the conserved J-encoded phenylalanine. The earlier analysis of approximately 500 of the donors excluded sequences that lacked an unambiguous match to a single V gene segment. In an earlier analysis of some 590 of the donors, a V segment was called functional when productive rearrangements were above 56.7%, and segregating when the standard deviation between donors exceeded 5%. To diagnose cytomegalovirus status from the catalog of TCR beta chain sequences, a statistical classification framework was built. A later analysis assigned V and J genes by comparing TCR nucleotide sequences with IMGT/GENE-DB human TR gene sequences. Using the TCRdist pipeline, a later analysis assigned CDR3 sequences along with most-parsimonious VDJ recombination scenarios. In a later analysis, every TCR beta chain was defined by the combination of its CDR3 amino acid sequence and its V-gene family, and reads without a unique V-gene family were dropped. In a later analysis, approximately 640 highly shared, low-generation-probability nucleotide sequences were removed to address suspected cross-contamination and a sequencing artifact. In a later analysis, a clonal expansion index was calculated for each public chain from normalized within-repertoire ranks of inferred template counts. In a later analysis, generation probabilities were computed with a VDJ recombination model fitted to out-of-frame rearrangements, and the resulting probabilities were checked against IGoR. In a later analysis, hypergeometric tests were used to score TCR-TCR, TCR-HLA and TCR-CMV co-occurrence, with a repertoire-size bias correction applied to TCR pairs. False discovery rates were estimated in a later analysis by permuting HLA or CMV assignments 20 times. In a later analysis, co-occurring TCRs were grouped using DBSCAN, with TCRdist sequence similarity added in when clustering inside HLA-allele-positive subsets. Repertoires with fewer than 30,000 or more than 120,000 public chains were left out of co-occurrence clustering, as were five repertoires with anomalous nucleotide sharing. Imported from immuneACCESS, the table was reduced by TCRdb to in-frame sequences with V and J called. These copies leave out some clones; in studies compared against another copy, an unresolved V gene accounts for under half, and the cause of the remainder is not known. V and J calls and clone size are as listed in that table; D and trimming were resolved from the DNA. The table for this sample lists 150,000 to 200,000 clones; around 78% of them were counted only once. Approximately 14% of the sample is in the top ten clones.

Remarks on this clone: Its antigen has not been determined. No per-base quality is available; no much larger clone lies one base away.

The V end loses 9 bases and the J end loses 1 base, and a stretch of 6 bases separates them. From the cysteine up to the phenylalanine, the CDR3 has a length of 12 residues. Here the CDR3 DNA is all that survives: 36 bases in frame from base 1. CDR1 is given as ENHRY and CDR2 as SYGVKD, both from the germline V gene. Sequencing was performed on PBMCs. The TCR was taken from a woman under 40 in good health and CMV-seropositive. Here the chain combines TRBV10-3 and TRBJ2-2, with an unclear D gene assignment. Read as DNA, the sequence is TGTGCCATGAGGAGGAACACCGGGGAGCTGTTTTTT. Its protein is CAMRRNTGELFF.